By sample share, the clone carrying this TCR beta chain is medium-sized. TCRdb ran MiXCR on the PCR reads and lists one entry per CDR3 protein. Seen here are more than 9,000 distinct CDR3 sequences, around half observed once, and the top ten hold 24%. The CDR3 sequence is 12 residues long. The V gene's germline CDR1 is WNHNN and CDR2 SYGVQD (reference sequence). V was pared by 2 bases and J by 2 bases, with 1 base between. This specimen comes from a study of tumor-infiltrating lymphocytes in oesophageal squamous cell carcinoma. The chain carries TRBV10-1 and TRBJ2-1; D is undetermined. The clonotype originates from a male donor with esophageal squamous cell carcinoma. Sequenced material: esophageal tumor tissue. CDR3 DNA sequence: TGCGCCAGCAGTGAGACCTACAATGAGCAGTTCTTC. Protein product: CASSETYNEQFF.